Listed here is a single T cell receptor beta chain. This clonotype was counted many times. Per-base qualities were not stored, and no clone one base away is much larger. The data were taken from a study of T cells after yellow fever vaccination (dated by TCRdb to about 2019). A note on the overall study: The SMART-Seq v4 Ultra Low Input RNA kit was used to prepare libraries from fractions with low cell numbers. To follow T-cell clones before and after primary and booster YFV17D yellow fever vaccination, bulk TCR alpha and beta repertoires were sequenced over time. The cohort comprised two healthy male donors, one aged 18 to 29 and one aged 30 to 40 years. Blood was drawn at multiple timepoints before and after primary and secondary immunization, with bulk PBMC replicates and cell subsets isolated. The paper as a whole reports these results and caveats: A small share of clonotypes occurred in both CD4 and CD8 compartments, likely arising from convergent recombination. The secondary T-cell response was weaker than the primary response but faster, peaking on day 5 instead of day 15. Most clones expanded after primary vaccination were re-detected after the booster (96% of CD4 and approximately 85% of CD8), suggesting broad memory maintenance. Computational filtering was needed because FACS-sorted repertoires could contain abundant contaminating clonotypes from the bulk population. The study included only a couple of donors, which limits how far the findings can be generalized.

The treatment or condition label on this specimen signifies: live attenuated yellow fever vaccine strain. A standard Ficoll-Paque protocol was used to isolate PBMCs from peripheral blood. With anti-CD3 and anti-CD8 staining plus a dextramer loaded with the yellow fever NS4B epitope peptide, the researchers sorted epitope-specific CD8 T cells. RNA was extracted with TriZol from bulk PBMCs, CD4 and CD8 fractions, and dextramer-positive and dextramer-negative fractions. TCR cDNA was synthesized by 5'RACE template switching, through which a universal primer site and unique molecular identifiers were introduced. Priming for cDNA synthesis came from both the TCR alpha and TCR beta constant segments. Libraries were amplified in two PCR steps, with sample barcodes and sequencing adapters added in the second step. Sequencing of libraries was done on Illumina HiSeq 2500 (2x100 bp) or NovaSeq (2x150 bp). The original pipeline was this. Reads were demultiplexed and collapsed into UMI consensus sequences with MIGEC, and V(D)J alignment was performed with MiXCR. Clonotypes responding to the vaccine were identified with edgeR on replicate PBMC samples, with the criteria of FDR below 0.01 and a log2 fold change above 5 up to day 15. Each bulk clonotype received a CD4 or CD8 identity based on whether the sequenced CD4 or CD8 repertoire contained that clonotype at higher abundance. Clonotypes enriched at least 10-fold in dextramer-positive versus dextramer-negative fractions were classed as NS4B-specific, and CD4-biased clonotypes were left out. The public reads were reanalyzed by TCRdb: fastp trimming at Q25, MiXCR alignment, in-frame beta chains only. A single entry per CDR3 protein holds the most common genes and DNA from its merged rows. The V and J calls reflect TCRdb's pipeline rather than the authors' work. The sample table records around 47,000 distinct CDR3 sequences; under 8% of these occur just once. Jointly, the top ten make up about 15% of the sample.

V is shortened by 5 bases, J by 4 bases, and the region joining them spans 16 bases. The cysteine opens and the phenylalanine closes a CDR3 of 16 amino acids. The retained sequence is limited to the CDR3, 48 bases, with the frame set at the first base. Taken from the germline V gene, the CDR1 and CDR2 loops are KGHDR and SFDVKD. The source material was CD8+ T cells not binding an NS4B(214-222) dextramer, sorted from PBMCs, sampled 45 days after the yellow fever booster vaccination. The cell subset or site label, as the study defines it: NS4B epitope dextramer-negative CD8 T cells. The chain is assembled from TRBV24-1 and TRBJ2-2; a tentative D call is TRBD1 (6 bases match). This TCR derives from a man aged 30 to 45 who received the YFV17D yellow fever vaccine. The CDR3 reads CATSAPGHIVTGELFF. In nucleotide form, the sequence is TGTGCCACCAGTGCGCCGGGACATATCGTCACCGGGGAGCTGTTTTTT.